This is a list of T cell receptor beta chains from one sample in a study of identifying expanded T cells in peripheral blood. Here immunoSEQ multiplex PCR was the method, and the copy in TCRdb shows in-frame clones only, minus some. The table lists 81,000 or so clones, less than 90% of them singletons. Sequencing was performed on blood. The receptors were sampled from a person aged 18 to 75 in good health. Both conserved end residues are part of each CDR3. Expanded clones get a size class; other rows say once, few or many, or leave the size out.

TRBJ2-6 | TRBV27 | - | CASSLNAGANVLTF
TRBJ2-2 | TRBV4-3 | - | CASSPDGLNTGELFF
TRBJ2-1 | TRBV7-2 | few | CASSLRSGDHNEQFF
TRBJ2-7 | TRBV27 | - | CASSPSGGAYTYEQYF
TRBJ2-2 | TRBV2 | - | CASSDIGSLTGELFF
TRBJ1-1 | TRBV19 | - | CASIWGSEAFF
TRBJ2-1 | TRBV4-3 | - | CASSQDGTSGRNNEQFF
TRBJ2-2 | TRBV9 | - | CASSARTGETWNTGELFF
TRBJ2-7 | TRBV7-8 | - | CASSLVPPPSGGEQYF
TRBJ2-2 | TRBV7-7 | - | CASSLGGDTGELFF
TRBJ2-5 | TRBV5-6 | - | CASSRLRTSGTNQETQYF
TRBJ1-1 | TRBV29-1 | few | CSVVGGTDMNTEAFF
TRBJ2-1 | TRBV5-4 | - | CASSYSGNEQFF
TRBJ2-3 | TRBV5-4 | - | CASSLGAGSTDTQYF
TRBJ2-5 | TRBV10-3 | - | CAIRGTAETQYF
TRBJ1-5 | TRBV6-5 | - | CASSSTGGNQPQHF
TRBJ1-1 | TRBV30 | - | CAWRRQGSLLNTEAFF